This T cell receptor (beta chain) was sequenced for a study of cytomegalovirus exposure and HLA in healthy donors. Whole-study findings and limits: The authors enumerated roughly 180 TCR beta chains as linked to cytomegalovirus. Across donors, sequencing depth was assumed by presence/absence analyses to be roughly uniform. Fewer N-insertions (relative to the approximately 700-donor mean) were reportedly seen in an Asian-associated ancestry cluster in a later analysis.

Remarks on this clone: Its specificity is unknown.

V was pared by 6 bases and J by 6 bases, with 12 bases between. The CDR3 is 14 amino acids. The germline gives CDR1 MNHEY, CDR2 SVGAGI. In the PCR, 60 Vbeta and 13 Jbeta primers were used. Measured with immunoSEQ multiplex PCR; TCRdb has only the in-frame clones, and not every one. Here the sample table reports about 140,000 clones. The specimen was PBMCs. The receptor was isolated from a male donor in good health and CMV-seronegative. V is TRBV6-5 and J is TRBJ1-6; TRBD1 might be the D (6 bases). CDR3: CASSSGTSNSPLHF. CDR3 DNA: TGTGCCAGCAGCTCCGGGACATCTAATTCACCCCTCCACTTT.